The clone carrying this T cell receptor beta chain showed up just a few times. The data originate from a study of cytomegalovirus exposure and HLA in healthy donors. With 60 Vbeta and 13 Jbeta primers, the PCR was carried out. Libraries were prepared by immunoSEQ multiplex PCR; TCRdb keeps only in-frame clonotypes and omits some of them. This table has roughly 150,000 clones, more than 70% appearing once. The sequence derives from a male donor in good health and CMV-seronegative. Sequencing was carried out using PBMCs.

CDR3 loop: CASSQGGRSEAFF. The DNA for the CDR3 is TGTGCCAGCAGCCAGGGGGGGAGGTCTGAAGCTTTCTTT. V gene TRBV14 combines with J gene TRBJ1-1, with TRBD1 as a possible D gene (5 bases). The CDR3 extends over 13 amino acids. Looked up from germline, CDR1 is SGHDN and CDR2 is FVKESK. V lost 3 bases and J 6 bases, leaving 11 bases between the germline ends. The full variable domain, its missing parts supplied by reference TRBV14 and TRBJ1-1, is EAGVTQFPSHSVIEKGQTVTLRCDPISGHDNLYWYRRVMGKEIKFLLHFVKESKQDESGMPNNRFLAERTGGTYSTLKVQPAELEDSGVYFCASSQGGRSEAFFGQGTRLTVV.